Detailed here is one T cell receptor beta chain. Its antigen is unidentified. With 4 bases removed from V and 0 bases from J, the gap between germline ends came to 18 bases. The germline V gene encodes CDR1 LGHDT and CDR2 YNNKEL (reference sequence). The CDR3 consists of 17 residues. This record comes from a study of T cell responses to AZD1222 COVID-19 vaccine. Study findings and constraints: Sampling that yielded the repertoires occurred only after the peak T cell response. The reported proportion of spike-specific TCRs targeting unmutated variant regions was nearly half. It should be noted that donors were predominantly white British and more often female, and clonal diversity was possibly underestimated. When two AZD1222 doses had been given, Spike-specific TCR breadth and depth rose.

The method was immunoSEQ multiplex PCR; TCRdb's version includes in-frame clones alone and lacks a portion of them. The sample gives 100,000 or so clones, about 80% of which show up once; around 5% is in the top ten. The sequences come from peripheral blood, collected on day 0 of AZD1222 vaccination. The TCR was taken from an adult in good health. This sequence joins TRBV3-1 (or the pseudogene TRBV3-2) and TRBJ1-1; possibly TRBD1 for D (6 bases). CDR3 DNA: TGTGCCAGCAGCCTACTGACAGGCTTCCCAATGAACACTGAAGCTTTCTTT. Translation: CASSLLTGFPMNTEAFF.